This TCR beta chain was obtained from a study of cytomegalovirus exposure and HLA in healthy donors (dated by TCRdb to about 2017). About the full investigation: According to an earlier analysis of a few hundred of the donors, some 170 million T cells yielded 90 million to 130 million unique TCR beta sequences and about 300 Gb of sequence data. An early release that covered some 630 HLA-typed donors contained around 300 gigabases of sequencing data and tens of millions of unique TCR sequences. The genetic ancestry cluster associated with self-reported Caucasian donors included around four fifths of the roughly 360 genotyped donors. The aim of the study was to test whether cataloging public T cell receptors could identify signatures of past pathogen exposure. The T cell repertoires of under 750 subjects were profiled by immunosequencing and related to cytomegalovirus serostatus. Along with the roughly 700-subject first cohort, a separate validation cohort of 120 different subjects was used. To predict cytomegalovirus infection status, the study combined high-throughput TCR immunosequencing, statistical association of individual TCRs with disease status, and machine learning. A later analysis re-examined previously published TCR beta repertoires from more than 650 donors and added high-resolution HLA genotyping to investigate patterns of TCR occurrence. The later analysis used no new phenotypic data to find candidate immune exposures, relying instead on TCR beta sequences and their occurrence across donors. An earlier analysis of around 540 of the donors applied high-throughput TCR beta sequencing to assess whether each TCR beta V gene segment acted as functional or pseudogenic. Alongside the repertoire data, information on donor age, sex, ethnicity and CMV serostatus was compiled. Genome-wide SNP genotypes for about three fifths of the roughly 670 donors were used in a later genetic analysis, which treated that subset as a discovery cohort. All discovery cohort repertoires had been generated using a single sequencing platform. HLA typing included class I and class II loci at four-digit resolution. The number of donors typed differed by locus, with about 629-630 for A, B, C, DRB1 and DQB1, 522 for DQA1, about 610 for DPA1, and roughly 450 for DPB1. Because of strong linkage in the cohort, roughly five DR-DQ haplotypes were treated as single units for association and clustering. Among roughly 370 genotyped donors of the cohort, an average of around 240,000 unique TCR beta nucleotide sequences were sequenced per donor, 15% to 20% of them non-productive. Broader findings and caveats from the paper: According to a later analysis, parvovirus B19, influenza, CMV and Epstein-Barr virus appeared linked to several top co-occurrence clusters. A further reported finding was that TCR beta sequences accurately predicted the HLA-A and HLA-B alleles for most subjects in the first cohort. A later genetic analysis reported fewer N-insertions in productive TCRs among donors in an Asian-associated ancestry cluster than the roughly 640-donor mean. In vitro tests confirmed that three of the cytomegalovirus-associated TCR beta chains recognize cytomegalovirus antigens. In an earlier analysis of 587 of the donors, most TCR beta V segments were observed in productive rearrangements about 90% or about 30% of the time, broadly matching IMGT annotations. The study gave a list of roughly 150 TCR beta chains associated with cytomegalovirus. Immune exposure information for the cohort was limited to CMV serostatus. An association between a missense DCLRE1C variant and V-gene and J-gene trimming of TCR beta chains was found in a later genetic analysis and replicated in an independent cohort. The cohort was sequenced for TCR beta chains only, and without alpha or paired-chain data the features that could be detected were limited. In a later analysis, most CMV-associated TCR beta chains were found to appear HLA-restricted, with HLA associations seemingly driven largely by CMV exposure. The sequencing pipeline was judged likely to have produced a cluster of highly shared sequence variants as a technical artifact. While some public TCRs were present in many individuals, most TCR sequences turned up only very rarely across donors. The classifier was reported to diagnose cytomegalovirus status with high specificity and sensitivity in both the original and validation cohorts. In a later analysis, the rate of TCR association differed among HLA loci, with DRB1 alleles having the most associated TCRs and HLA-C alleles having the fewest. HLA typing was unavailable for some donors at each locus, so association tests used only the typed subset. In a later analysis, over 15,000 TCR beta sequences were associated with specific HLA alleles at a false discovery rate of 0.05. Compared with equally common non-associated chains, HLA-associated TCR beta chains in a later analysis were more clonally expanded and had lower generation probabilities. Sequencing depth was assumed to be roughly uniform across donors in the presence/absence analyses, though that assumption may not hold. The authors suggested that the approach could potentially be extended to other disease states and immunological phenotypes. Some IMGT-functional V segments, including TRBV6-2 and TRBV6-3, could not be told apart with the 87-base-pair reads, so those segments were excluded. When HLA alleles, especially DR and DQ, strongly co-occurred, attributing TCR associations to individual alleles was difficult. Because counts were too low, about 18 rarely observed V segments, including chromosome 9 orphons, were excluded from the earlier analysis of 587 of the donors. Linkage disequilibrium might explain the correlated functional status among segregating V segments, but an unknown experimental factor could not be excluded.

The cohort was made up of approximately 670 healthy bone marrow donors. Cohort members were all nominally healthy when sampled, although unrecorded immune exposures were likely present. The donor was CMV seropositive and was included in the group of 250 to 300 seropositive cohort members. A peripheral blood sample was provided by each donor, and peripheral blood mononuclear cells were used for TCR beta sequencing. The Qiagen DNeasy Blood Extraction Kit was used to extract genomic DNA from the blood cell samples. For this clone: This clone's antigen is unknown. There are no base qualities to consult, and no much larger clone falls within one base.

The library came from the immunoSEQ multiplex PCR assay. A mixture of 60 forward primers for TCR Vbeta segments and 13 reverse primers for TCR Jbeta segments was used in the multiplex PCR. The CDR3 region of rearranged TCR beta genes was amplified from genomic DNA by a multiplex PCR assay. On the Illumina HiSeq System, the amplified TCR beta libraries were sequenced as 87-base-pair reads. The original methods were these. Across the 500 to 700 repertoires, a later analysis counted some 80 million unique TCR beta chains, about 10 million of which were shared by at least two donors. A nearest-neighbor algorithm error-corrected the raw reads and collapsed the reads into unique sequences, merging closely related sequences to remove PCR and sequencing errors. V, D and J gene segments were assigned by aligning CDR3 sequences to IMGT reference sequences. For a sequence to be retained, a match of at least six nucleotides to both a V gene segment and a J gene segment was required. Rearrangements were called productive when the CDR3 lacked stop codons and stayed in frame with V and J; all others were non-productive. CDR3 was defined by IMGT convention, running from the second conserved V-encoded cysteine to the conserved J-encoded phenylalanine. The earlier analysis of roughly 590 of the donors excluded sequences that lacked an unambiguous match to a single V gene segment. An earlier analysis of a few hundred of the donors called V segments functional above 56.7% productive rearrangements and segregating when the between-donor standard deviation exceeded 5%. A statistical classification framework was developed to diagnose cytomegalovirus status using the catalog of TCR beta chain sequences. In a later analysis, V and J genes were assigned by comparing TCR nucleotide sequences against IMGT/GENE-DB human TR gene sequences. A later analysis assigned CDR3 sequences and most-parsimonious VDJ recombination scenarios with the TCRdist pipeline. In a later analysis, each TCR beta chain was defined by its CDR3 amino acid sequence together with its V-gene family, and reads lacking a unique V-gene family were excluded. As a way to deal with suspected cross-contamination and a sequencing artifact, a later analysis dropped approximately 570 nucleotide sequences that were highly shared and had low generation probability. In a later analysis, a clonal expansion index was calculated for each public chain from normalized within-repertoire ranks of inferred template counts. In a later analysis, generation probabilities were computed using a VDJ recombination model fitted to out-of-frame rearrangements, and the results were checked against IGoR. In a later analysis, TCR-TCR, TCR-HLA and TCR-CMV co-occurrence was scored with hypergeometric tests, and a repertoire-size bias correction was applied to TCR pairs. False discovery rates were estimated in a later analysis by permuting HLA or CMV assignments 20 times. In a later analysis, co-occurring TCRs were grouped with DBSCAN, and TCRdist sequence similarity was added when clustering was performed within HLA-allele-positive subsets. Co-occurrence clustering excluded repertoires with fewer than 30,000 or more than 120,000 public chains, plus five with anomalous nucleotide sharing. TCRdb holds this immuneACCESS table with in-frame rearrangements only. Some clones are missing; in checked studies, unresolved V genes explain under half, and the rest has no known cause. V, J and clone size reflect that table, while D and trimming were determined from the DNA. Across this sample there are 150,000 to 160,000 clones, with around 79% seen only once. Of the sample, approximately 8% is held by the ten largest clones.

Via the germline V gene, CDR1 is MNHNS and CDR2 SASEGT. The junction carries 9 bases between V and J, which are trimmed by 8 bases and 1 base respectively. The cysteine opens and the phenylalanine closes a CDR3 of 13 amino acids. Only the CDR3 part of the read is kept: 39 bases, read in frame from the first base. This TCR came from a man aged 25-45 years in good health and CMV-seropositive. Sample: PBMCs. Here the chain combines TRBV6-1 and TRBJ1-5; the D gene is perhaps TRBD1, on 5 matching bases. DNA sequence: TGTGCCAGCGGTAGACAGAGCAATCAGCCCCAGCATTTT. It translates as CASGRQSNQPQHF.